What follows describes a single T cell receptor beta chain. Original data processing: Reference gene primer amplification gave estimated nucleated cell counts. Measured with immunoSEQ multiplex PCR; TCRdb has only the in-frame clones, and not every one. V and J calls and clone size follow that table, whereas D and trimming were derived from the DNA. The data show over 300,000 clones, with around 83% seen just once and approximately 1.2% held by the top ten. This entry is derived from a study of blood T cell repertoires in COVID-19. Across the whole study: The United States, Italy and Spain provided the acute and convalescent COVID-19 samples. From T cells, B-cell-depleted T cells, or PBMCs came the material, which was cDNA or gDNA.

Trimming shortened V by 7 bases and J by 1 base, and 4 bases separated the two germline ends. The CDR3 sequence is 10 residues long. Germline lookup yields CDR1 DFQATT and CDR2 SNEGSKA (reference sequence). The sequence derives from a woman aged 50 to 60 with acute or convalescent COVID-19. Specimen: peripheral blood. J is TRBJ2-5 and V is TRBV20-1; D call uncertain. Written as DNA, the CDR3 is TGCAGTGGAGGCCAAGAGACCCAGTACTTC. It yields the protein CSGGQETQYF.